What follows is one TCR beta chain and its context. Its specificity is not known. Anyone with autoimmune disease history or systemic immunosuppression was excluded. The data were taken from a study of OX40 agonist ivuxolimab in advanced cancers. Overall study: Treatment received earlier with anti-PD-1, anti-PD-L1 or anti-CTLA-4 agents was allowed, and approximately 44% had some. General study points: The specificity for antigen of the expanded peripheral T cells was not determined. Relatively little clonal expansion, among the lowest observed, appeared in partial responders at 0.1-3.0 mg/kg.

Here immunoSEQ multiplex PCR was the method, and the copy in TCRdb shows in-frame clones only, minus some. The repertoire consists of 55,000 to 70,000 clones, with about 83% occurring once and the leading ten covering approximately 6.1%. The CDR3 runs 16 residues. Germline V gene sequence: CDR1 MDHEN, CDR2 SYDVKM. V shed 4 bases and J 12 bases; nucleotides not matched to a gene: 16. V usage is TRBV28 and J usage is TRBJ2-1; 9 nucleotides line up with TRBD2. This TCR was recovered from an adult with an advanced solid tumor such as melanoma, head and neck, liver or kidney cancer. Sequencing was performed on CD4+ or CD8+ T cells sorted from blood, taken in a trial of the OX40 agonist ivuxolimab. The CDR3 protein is CASSWADGLAPQGQFF. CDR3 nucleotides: TGTGCCAGCAGTTGGGCGGACGGACTAGCGCCCCAGGGGCAGTTCTTC. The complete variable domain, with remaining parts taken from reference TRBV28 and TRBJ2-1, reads DVKVTQSSRYLVKRTGEKVFLECVQDMDHENMFWYRQDPGLGLRLIYFSYDVKMKEKGDIPEGYSVSREKKERFSLILESASTNQTSMYLCASSWADGLAPQGQFFGPGTRLTVL.